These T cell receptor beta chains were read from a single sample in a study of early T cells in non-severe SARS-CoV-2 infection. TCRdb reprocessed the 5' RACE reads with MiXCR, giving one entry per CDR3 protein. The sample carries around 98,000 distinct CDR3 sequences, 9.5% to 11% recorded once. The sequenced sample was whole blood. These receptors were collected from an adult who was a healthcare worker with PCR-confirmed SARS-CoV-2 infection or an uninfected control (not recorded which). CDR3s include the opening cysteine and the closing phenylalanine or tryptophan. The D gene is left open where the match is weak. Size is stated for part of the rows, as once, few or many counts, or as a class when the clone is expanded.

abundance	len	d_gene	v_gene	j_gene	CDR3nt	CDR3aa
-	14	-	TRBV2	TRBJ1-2	TGTGCCAGCAGTGAAGTCCTGAGCCTTAGCGGCTACACCTTC	CASSEVLSLSGYTF
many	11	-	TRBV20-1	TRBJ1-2	TGCAGTGCTAGACGGAACTATGGCTACACCTTC	CSARRNYGYTF
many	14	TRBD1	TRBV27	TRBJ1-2	TGTGCCAGCAGCCGGGACAGGGGTTACTATGGCTACACCTTC	CASSRDRGYYGYTF
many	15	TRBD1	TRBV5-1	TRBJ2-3	TGCGCCAGCAGCTCCGGACAGGGTCTCGCAGATACGCAGTATTTT	CASSSGQGLADTQYF
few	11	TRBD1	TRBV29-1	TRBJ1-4	TGCAGCGTGGGACAGGGGTCTTTACTGTTTTTT	CSVGQGSLLFF
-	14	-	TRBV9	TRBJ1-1	TGTGCCAGCAGCGTAGGGGCTGTTCAAGGAGAAGCTTTCTTT	CASSVGAVQGEAFF
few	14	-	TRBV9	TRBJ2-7	TGTGCCAGCAGCGTAGGGGCTAGCTCCTACGAGCAGTACTTC	CASSVGASSYEQYF
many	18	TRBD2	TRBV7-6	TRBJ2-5	TGTGCCAGCAGCTTAGGACCGTCGCGACTAGCGGGGTCAGAGACCCAGTACTTC	CASSLGPSRLAGSETQYF
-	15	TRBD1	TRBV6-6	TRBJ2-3	TGTGCCAGCAGTCAACGGGACAGGGTACCAGATACGCAGTATTTT	CASSQRDRVPDTQYF
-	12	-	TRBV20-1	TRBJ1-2	TGCAGTGCTAGGCCCCTAGGCGGTGGCTACACCTTC	CSARPLGGGYTF
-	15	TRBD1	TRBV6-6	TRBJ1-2	TGTGCCAGCAGTAGGGACAGGCCTTTTTTCTATGGCTACACCTTC	CASSRDRPFFYGYTF
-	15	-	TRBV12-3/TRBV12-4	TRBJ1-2	TGTGCCAGCAGCCCCGTTTCAAGGATCCTCTATGGCTACACCTTC	CASSPVSRILYGYTF
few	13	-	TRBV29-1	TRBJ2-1	TGCAGCGTTCAAAGGGACGGGTCGAATGAGCAGTTCTTC	CSVQRDGSNEQFF
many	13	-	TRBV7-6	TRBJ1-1	TGTGCCAGCAGCACTGGAGGCAACACTGAAGCTTTCTTT	CASSTGGNTEAFF
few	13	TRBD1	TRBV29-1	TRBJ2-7	TGCAGCGTTGGTGAAAGGGGGCCCTACGAGCAGTACTTC	CSVGERGPYEQYF
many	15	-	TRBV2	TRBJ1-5	TGTGCCAGCAGTGCAACTCACATGGGGAACCAGCCCCAGCATTTT	CASSATHMGNQPQHF
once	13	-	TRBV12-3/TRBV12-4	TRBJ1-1	TGTGCCAGCACCCCATCGGAAGTCACTGAAGCTTTCTTT	CASTPSEVTEAFF
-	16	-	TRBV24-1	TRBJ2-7	TGTGCCACCAGTGATGCGGCCAGGGGTAGCTCCTACGAGCAGTACTTC	CATSDAARGSSYEQYF
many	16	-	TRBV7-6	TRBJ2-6	TGTGCCAGCAGCCATACAGGGACGTTGGGGGCCAACGTCCTGACTTTC	CASSHTGTLGANVLTF
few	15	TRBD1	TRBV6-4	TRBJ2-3	TGTGCCAGCAGTGGCGGGACAGGGAACACAGATACGCAGTATTTT	CASSGGTGNTDTQYF
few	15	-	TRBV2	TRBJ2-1	TGTGCCAGCAGTGTGGCAGAGCCCTCCTACAATGAGCAGTTCTTC	CASSVAEPSYNEQFF
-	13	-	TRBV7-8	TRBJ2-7	TGTGCCAGCAGCCAGTTGGTAGGGTACGAGCAGTACTTC	CASSQLVGYEQYF
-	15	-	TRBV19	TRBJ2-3	TGTGCCAGTGCGATAAGACAGGCCAGCACAGATACGCAGTATTTT	CASAIRQASTDTQYF
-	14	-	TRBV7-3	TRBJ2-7	TGTGCCAGCAGCTTCAGGGGGGAGACAGGGCGATCGTACTTC	CASSFRGETGRSYF